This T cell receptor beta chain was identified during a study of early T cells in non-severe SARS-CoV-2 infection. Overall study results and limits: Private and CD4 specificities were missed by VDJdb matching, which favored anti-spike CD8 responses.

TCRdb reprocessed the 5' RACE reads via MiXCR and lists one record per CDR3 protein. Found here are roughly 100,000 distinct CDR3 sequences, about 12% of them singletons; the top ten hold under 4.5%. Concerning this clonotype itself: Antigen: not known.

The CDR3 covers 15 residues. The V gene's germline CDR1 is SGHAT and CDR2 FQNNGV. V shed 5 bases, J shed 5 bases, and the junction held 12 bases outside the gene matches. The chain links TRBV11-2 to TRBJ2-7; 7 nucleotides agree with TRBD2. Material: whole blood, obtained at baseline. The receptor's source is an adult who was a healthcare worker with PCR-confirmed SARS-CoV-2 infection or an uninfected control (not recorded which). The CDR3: CASSIGAGLPHEQYF. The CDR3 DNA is TGTGCCAGCAGCATAGGAGCGGGATTGCCCCACGAGCAGTACTTC. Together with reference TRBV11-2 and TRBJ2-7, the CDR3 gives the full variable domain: EAGVAQSPRYKIIEKRQSVAFWCNPISGHATLYWYQQILGQGPKLLIQFQNNGVVDDSQLPKDRFSAERLKGVDSTLKIQPAKLEDSAVYLCASSIGAGLPHEQYFGPGTRLTVT.